Given below is one TCR beta chain in context. Original handling: Using reference gene primer amplification, nucleated cell counts were estimated. The table came from immunoSEQ multiplex PCR; TCRdb's copy has only in-frame clones and leaves some out. V, J and clone size reflect that table, while D and trimming were determined from the DNA. The sample consists of roughly 80,000 clones, 75% to 85% of them appearing once. The length of the CDR3 is 17 residues. This entry is derived from a study of blood T cell repertoires in COVID-19. Background on the study: Samples of COVID-19 (acute and convalescent) were obtained from the United States, Italy and Spain.

The sequencing sample was made of peripheral blood. This sequence originates from a woman of 80 years or more with acute or convalescent COVID-19. The chain is built from TRBV21-1 and TRBJ1-1; the table gives TRBD1 as D, unverified against the DNA. TRBV21-1 is designated a pseudogene. The CDR3 reads CASSKARKGQTNTEAFF. The CDR3 region has the DNA TGTGCCAGCAGCAAAGCGCGTAAGGGACAGACGAACACTGAAGCTTTCTTT.